This T cell receptor (beta chain) was sequenced during a study of blood T cell repertoires in COVID-19. At the level of the study: Material from acute and convalescent COVID-19 was sourced from the United States, Italy and Spain. PBMCs, B-cell-depleted T cells, or T cells provided the cDNA or gDNA that made up the material.

Study processing details: Using reference gene primer amplification, nucleated cell counts were estimated. Sequencing used immunoSEQ multiplex PCR; TCRdb keeps in-frame clones, though not all of them. The DNA was the basis for D and trimming; V, J and clone size are from that table. The sample contains about 200,000 clones, roughly 85% of which appear only once. A Seattle source enrolled patients during active infection and followed them longitudinally. This TCR came from a woman in her 70s with COVID-19, enrolled during active disease. Sequencing input: peripheral blood.

The CDR3 here is CASRPGQGYNEQFF. CDR3 nucleotides: TGTGCCAGCAGACCGGGACAGGGCTACAATGAGCAGTTCTTC. The J gene is TRBJ2-1, the V gene TRBV25-1; the match to TRBD1 covers 9 bases. With 6 bases clipped from V and 3 bases from J, the junction kept 3 bases outside the gene matches. The CDR3 consists of 14 residues. Germline lookup yields CDR1 MGHDK and CDR2 SYGVNS. Full variable domain (missing parts from reference TRBV25-1 and TRBJ2-1): EADIYQTPRYLVIGTGKKITLECSQTMGHDKMYWYQQDPGMELHLIHYSYGVNSTEKGDLSSESTVSRIRTEHFPLTLESARPSHTSQYLCASRPGQGYNEQFFGPGTRLTVL.